These T cell receptor beta chains were read from a single sample in a study of persistence of HIV-infected CD4 T cells. Their cognate antigens are unknown. Some clones are missing from TCRdb's copy, which holds only in-frame ones; the method was immunoSEQ multiplex PCR. The sample yields around 45,000 clones, roughly 92% seen once. The sample here was CD4+ T cells sorted from PBMCs after roughly 18-hour stimulation, taken from a patient who received antiretroviral therapy. These receptors were obtained from an adult man with HIV who was CMV-seropositive. CDR3s include the opening cysteine and the closing phenylalanine or tryptophan. Size is omitted from some rows. Given values are once, few, many or a class for expanded clones.

clone_size v_call cdr3_aa
once TRBV28 CASSLFATGGGKLFF
once TRBV5-1 CASSYDRGASEQYF
. TRBV7-9 CASSLEGSGRYEQYF
. TRBV5-1 CASRGSSSTDTQYF
. TRBV5-1 CASSLEVQGLSGANVLTF
. TRBV30 CAWSVPRGTTTNEKLFF
. TRBV29-1 CSGGGGGTDTQYF
. TRBV5-4 CASSSKDLYGYTF
. TRBV19 CASSIGWTGGEQYF
. TRBV10-3 CAISDPGLAGGTSTDTQYF
. TRBV6-5 CASMHGTYEQYF
. TRBV10-2 CASSHPVSNYGYTF
. TRBV28 CASSLPPSGFF
. TRBV5-1 CASSSQADEAFF
. TRBV18 CASSPPGQGLYEQYF
few TRBV10-1 CASSRGQGYGYTF
few TRBV20-1 CSAPGGNTIYF
. TRBV19 CASSKTINYEQYF
. TRBV4-1 CASSQRTGTGVPSYEQYF
few TRBV27 CASSREPNTEAFF
few TRBV6-6 CASSPRINRQTNLRLFF
few TRBV5-1 CASRGDAYEQYF
. TRBV19 CASSTGTGWDTEAFF
. TRBV5-8 CASSLSLLDTIYF